This T cell receptor beta chain was observed in a study of early T cells in non-severe SARS-CoV-2 infection. Study-wide background: Unpaired chains resulted from sequencing bulk RNA of unsorted whole blood. Broader study findings: Private and CD4 specificities were missed by VDJdb matching, skewed to anti-spike CD8.

Each single cDNA molecule received a unique molecular identifier. From the 5' RACE reads, TCRdb called clonotypes with MiXCR, one entry per CDR3 protein. The data contain 88,000 or so distinct CDR3 sequences, about 15% of them seen just once; the ten biggest clones take up 5.5%. A few counts support this clonotype. Its specificity is unknown. The CDR3 has 15 amino acids. The germline CDR1 and CDR2 sequences are SEHNR and FQNEAQ (reference sequence). Trimming at V came to 1 base and at J to 4 bases, leaving 6 bases not matched to a gene. Sequencing used whole blood. The chain carries TRBV7-9 and TRBJ1-2; 7 positions agree with TRBD1. The sequence derives from an adult who was a healthcare worker with PCR-confirmed SARS-CoV-2 infection or an uninfected control (not recorded which). CDR3 in amino acids: CASSLGGQRTYGYTF. The CDR3 nucleotides read TGTGCCAGCAGCTTAGGGGGACAGAGAACCTATGGCTACACCTTC. The complete variable domain, with remaining parts taken from reference TRBV7-9 and TRBJ1-2, reads DTGVSQNPRHKITKRGQNVTFRCDPISEHNRLYWYRQTLGQGPEFLTYFQNEAQLEKSRLLSDRFSAERPKGSFSTLEIQRTEQGDSAMYLCASSLGGQRTYGYTFGSGTRLTVV.